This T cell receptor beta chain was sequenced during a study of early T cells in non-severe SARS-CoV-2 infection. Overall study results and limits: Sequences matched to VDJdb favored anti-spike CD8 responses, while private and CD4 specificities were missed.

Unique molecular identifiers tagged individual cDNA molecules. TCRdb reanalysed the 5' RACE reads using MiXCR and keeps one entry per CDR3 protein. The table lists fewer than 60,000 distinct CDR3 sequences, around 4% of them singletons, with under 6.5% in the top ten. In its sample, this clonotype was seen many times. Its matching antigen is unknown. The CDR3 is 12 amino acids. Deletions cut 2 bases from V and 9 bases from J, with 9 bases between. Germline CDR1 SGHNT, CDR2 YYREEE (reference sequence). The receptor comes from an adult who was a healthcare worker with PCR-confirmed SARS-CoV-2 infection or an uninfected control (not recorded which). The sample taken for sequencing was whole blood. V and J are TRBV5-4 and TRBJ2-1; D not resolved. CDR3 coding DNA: TGTGCCAGCAGCTTCAGCTCTGGTGAGCAGTTCTTC. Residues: CASSFSSGEQFF.